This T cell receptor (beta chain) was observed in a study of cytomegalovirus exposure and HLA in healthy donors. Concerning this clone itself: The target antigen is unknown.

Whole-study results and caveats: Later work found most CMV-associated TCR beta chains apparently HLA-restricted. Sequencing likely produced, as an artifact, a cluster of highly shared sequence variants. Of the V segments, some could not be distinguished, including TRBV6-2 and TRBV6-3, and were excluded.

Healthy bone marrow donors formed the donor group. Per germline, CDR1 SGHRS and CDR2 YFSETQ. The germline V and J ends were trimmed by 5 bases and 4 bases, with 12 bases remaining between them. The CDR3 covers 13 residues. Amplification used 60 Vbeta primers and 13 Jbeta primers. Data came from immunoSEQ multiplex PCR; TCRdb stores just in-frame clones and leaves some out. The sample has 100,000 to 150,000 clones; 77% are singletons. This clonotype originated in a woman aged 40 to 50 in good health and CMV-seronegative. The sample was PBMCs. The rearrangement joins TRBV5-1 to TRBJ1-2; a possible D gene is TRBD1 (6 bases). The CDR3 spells CASSSTGSYGYTF. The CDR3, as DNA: TGCGCCAGCAGTTCAACAGGGAGCTATGGCTACACCTTC.